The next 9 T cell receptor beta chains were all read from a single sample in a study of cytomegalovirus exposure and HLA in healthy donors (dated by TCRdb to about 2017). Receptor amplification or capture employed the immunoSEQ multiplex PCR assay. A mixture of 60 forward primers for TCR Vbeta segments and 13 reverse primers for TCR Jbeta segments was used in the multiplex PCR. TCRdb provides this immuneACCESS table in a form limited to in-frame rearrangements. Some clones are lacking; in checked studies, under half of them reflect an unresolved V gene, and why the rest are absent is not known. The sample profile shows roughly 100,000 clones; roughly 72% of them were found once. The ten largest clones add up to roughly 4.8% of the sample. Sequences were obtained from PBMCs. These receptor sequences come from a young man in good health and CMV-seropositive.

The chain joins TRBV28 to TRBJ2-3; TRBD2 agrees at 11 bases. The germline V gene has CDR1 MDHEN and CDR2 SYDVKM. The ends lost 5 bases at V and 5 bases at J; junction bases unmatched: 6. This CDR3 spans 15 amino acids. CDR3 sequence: CASSPGTSGGDTQYF. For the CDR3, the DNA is TGTGCCAGCAGTCCCGGGACTAGCGGAGGAGATACGCAGTATTTT.

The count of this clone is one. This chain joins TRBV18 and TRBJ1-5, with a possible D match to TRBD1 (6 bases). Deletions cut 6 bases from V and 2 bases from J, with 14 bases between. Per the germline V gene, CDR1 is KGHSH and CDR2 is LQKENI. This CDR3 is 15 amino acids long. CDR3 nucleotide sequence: TGTGCCAGCTCCGCGGGAGGGGGTGGCAATCAGCCCCAGCATTTT. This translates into CASSAGGGGNQPQHF.

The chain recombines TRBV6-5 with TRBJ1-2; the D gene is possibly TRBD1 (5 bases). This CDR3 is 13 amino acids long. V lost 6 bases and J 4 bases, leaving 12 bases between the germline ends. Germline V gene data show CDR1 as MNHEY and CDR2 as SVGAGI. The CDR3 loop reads CASRSMDTYGYTF. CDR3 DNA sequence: TGTGCCAGCAGATCCATGGACACCTATGGCTACACCTTC.

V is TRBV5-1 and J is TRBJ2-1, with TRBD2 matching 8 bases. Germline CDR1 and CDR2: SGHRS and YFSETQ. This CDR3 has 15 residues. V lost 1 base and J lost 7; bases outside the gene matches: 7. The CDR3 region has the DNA TGCGCCAGCAGCTTGAGGCGGGAGGATGGGAATGAGCAGTTCTTC. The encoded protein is CASSLRREDGNEQFF.

In DNA, the CDR3 is TGTGCCATCAGTCCCTCGGCGGGAGATACGCAGTATTTT. It codes for CAISPSAGDTQYF. The V call is TRBV10-3, the J call TRBJ2-3; possible D gene TRBD2, 5 bases. Trimming shortened V by 5 bases and J by 5 bases, and 11 bases separated the two germline ends. The CDR3 loop spans 13 amino acids. Germline V lookup: CDR1 ENHRY, CDR2 SYGVKD.

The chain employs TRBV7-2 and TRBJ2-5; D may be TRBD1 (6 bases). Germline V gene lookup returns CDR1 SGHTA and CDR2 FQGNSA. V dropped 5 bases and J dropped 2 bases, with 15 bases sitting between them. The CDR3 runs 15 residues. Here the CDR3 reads CASSPWTASQETQYF. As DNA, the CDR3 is TGTGCCAGCAGCCCCTGGACAGCCTCGCAAGAGACCCAGTACTTC.

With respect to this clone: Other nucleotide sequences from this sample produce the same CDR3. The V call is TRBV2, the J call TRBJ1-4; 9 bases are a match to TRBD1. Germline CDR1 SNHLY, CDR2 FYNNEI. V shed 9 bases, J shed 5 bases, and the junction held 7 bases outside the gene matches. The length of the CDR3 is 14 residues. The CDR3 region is CASLTGTGNEKLFF. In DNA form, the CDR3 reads TGTGCCAGTCTGACCGGGACAGGGAATGAAAAACTGTTTTTT.

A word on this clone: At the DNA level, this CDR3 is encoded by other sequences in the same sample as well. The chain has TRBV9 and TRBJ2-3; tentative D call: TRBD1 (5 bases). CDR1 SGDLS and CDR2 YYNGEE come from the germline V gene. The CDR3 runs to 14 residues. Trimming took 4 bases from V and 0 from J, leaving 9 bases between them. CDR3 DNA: TGTGCCAGCAGCCCCCAGGGTAGCACAGATACGCAGTATTTT. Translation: CASSPQGSTDTQYF.

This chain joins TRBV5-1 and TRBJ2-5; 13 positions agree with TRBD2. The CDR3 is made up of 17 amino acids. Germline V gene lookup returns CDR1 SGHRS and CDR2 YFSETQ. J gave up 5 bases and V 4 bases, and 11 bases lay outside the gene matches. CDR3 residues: CASSLGLAGVYRETQYF. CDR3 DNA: TGCGCCAGCAGCCTCGGACTAGCGGGGGTATATAGGGAGACCCAGTACTTC.